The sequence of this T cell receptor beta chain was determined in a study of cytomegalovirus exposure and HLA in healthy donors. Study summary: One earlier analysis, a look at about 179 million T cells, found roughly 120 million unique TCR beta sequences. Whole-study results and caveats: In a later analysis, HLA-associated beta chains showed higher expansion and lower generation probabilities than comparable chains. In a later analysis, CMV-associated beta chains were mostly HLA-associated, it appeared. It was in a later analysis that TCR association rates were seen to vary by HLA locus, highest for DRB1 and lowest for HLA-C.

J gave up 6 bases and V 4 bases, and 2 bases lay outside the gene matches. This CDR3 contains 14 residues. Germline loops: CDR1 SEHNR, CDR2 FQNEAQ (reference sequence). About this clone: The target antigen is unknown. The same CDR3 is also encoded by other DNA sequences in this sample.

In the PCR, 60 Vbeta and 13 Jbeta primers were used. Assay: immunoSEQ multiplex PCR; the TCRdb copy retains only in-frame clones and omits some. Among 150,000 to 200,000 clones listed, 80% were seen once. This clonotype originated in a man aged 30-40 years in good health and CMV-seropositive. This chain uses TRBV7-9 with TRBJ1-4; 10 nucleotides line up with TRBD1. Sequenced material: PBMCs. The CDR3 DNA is TGTGCCAGCAGCTGGACAGGGGGAGATGAAAAACTGTTTTTT. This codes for CASSWTGGDEKLFF.